The 12 T cell receptor beta chains listed next were all sequenced from one sample in a study of metastatic and nonmetastatic thyroid tumors. Using MiXCR, TCRdb re-called clones from the PCR reads. The data show roughly 40,000 clones, 16% seen once. All patients were treatment-naive before thyroid surgery. Material for sequencing was blood. These receptors all come from a female donor with papillary thyroid cancer or a benign thyroid nodule (not recorded which). Some clones in this sample may be carry-over from other donors' samples.

This clone was observed many times. The V and J genes are TRBV18 and TRBJ1-5; no definite D call. The CDR3 is made up of 14 amino acids. Trimming stripped 6 bases from V and 3 bases from J, with 12 bases between. CDR1 and CDR2 from the germline V gene are KGHSH and LQKENI. CDR3 in DNA: TGTGCCAGCTCGGCTACAGAGGCCAATCAGCCCCAGCATTTT. This translates into CASSATEANQPQHF.

This clone was seen ten or more times. The V and J genes are TRBV5-8 and TRBJ1-6; a weak D match, TRBD1 (5 bases). The length of the CDR3 is 13 residues. Germline V gives CDR1 SGHTS, CDR2 YDEGEE. V was trimmed by 5 bases and J by 7 bases, leaving 10 bases between them. CDR3 DNA sequence: TGTGCCAGCAGGAAACAGGCCAATTCACCCCTCCACTTT. Translation: CASRKQANSPLHF.

This clone was observed many times. Written as DNA, the CDR3 is TGTGCCAGCAGAAAAGACAGGGCTAACTATGGCTACACCTTC. The encoded protein is CASRKDRANYGYTF. The gene calls are TRBV6-1 and TRBJ1-2, with 7 bases lining up with TRBD1. The CDR3 runs to 14 residues. The trim removed 6 bases at V and 0 bases at J, leaving 4 bases unmatched. The V gene's germline CDR1 is MNHNS and CDR2 SASEGT.

This clone was counted at least ten times. The chain carries TRBV5-8 and TRBJ1-5; weak D call: TRBD1 (6 bases). The length of the CDR3 is 13 residues. Trimming took off 1 base at V and 9 bases at J, with 11 bases between the two ends. CDR1 SGHTS and CDR2 YDEGEE come from the germline V gene. CDR3 region: CASSLQGSGPQHF. The CDR3 DNA follows: TGTGCCAGCAGCTTGCAGGGGTCGGGGCCCCAGCATTTT.

This clone appeared many times. The chain carries TRBV5-4 and TRBJ1-1; 10 positions agree with TRBD1. CDR1 is SGHNT and CDR2 is YYREEE in the germline V gene (reference sequence). This CDR3 comprises 18 residues. V gave up 3 bases and J gave up 2 bases; unmatched junction bases: 13. Here the CDR3 reads CASSSGTGERSVNTEAFF. As DNA, the CDR3 is TGTGCCAGCAGCTCAGGGACAGGGGAGCGGTCCGTCAACACTGAAGCTTTCTTT.

This clone was counted many times. This chain joins TRBV15 and TRBJ1-4; 8 bases map to TRBD1. Germline V gene lookup returns CDR1 LNHNV and CDR2 YYDKDF (reference sequence). Trimming removed 4 bases from V and 8 bases from J; junction bases left unmatched: 6. This CDR3 has 14 residues. The CDR3 is CATSTTGGMEKLFF. Here the CDR3 DNA reads TGTGCCACCAGCACAACAGGGGGTATGGAAAAACTGTTTTTT.

This chain links TRBV5-1 with TRBJ1-3, with a weak D call TRBD1 (6 bases). The germline CDR1 and CDR2 sequences are SGHRS and YFSETQ. This CDR3 is built from 14 residues. V shed 6 bases and J shed 0 bases, with 10 bases lying between them. CDR3 nucleotides: TGCGCCAGCATGTGGACAGTCTCTGGAAACACCATATATTTT. Protein product: CASMWTVSGNTIYF.

This clone was seen at least ten times. The genes are TRBV19 and TRBJ2-5; 7 bases map to TRBD1. The germline CDR1 and CDR2 sequences are LNHDA and SQIVND (reference sequence). The V segment lost 5 bases and the J segment 2 bases; nucleotides outside the gene matches: 2. The length of the CDR3 is 13 residues. DNA for the CDR3: TGTGCCAGTAGTGTGGGACAGCAAGAGACCCAGTACTTC. Translated, it gives CASSVGQQETQYF. Full variable domain (rest looked up from reference TRBV19 and TRBJ2-5): DGGITQSPKYLFRKEGQNVTLSCEQNLNHDAMYWYRQDPGQGLRLIYYSQIVNDFQKGDIAEGYSVSREKKESFPLTVTSAQKNPTAFYLCASSVGQQETQYFGPGTRLLVL.

This clone was seen repeatedly, ten times or more. J is TRBJ2-3 and V is TRBV9; 9 bases are a match to TRBD2. Germline loops: CDR1 SGDLS, CDR2 YYNGEE. The CDR3 has 16 amino acids. Unmatched junction bases numbered 8, after V lost 0 bases and J lost 6 bases. DNA of the CDR3: TGTGCCAGCAGCGTAGGTGAGGGACTAGCCGGGGATACGCAGTATTTT. Protein product: CASSVGEGLAGDTQYF.

The sample holds many counts of this clone. The V call is TRBV24-1, the J call TRBJ2-7, with 7 positions matching TRBD2. Germline assignment: CDR1 KGHDR and CDR2 SFDVKD. CDR3 length: 14 amino acids. V gave up 5 bases and J gave up 5 bases; unmatched junction bases: 8. CDR3 sequence reads: CATSGPAGDDEQYF. Written as DNA, the CDR3 is TGTGCCACCAGTGGGCCCGCGGGGGATGACGAGCAGTACTTC.

This clone turned up a few times. The chain combines TRBV11-1 with TRBJ2-1, with 8 positions matching TRBD2. This CDR3 has 15 residues. V gave up 5 bases and J gave up 6 bases; unmatched junction bases: 9. Germline values: CDR1 SGHAT, CDR2 FQDESV (reference sequence). The CDR3 is CASSTPGRGGNEQFF. The DNA of the CDR3 is TGTGCCAGCAGCACCCCCGGCCGGGGGGGCAATGAGCAGTTCTTC.

This clone has ten or more counts. V gene TRBV4-1 combines with J gene TRBJ2-2; no clear D gene. The CDR3 is made up of 17 amino acids. Trimming removed 6 bases from V and 0 bases from J, with 17 bases in between. Germline lookup yields CDR1 MGHRA and CDR2 YSYEKL. The CDR3 DNA follows: TGCGCCAGCAGGGCCACTTATGGAACAGCGAACACCGGGGAGCTGTTTTTT. Amino acid sequence: CASRATYGTANTGELFF.